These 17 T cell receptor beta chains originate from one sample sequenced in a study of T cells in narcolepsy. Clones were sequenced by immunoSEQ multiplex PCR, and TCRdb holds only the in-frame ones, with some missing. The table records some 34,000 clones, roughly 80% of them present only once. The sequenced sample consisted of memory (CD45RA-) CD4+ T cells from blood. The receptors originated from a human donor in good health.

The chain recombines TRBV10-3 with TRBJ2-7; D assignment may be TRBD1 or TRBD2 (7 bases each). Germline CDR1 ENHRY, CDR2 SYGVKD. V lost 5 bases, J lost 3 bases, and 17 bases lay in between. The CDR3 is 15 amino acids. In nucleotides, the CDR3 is TGTGCCATCAGTCCCGGGGAGGGGGCCTTCTACGAGCAGTACTTC. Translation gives CAISPGEGAFYEQYF.

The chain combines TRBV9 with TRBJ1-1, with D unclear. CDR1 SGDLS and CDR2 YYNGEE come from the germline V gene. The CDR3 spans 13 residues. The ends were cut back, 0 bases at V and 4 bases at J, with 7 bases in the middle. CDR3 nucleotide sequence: TGTGCCAGCAGCGTAGGAATGGGCACTGAAGCTTTCTTT. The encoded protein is CASSVGMGTEAFF.

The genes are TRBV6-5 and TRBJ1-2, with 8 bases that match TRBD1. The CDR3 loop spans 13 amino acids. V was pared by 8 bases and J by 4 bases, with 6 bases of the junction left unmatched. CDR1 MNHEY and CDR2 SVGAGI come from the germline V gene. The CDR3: CASPGGGGYGYTF. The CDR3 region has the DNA TGTGCCAGCCCAGGGGGCGGTGGCTATGGCTACACCTTC.

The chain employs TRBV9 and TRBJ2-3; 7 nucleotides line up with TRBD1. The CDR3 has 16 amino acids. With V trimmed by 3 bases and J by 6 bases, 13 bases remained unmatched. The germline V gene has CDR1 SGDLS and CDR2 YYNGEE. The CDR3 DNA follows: TGTGCCAGCAGCGGGAGGACAGGTCGGTCATTCGATACGCAGTATTTT. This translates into CASSGRTGRSFDTQYF.

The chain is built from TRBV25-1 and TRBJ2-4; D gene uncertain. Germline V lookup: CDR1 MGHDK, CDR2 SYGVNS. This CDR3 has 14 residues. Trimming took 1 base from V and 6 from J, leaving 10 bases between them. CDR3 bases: TGTGCCAGCAGTGAATCTAGAAAGGGAAACATTCAGTACTTC. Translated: CASSESRKGNIQYF.

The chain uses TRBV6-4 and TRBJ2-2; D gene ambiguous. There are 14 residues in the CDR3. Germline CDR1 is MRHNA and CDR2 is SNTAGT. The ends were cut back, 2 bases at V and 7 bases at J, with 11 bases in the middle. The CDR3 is CASSDLLGSGELFF. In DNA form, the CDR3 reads TGTGCCAGCAGTGACCTATTGGGTAGCGGGGAGCTGTTTTTT.

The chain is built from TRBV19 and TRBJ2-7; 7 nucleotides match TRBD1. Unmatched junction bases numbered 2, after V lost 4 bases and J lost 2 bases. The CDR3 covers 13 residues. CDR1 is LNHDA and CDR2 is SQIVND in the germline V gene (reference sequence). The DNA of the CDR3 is TGTGCCAGTAGTAAAGGACAGGCCTACGAGCAGTACTTC. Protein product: CASSKGQAYEQYF.

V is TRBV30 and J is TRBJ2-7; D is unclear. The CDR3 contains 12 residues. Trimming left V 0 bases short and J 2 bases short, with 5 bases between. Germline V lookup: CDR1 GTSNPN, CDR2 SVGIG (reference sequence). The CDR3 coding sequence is TGTGCCTGGAGTGTTGGGGCCTACGAGCAGTACTTC. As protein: CAWSVGAYEQYF. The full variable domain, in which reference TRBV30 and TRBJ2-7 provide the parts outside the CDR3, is SQTIHQWPATLVQPVGSPLSLECTVEGTSNPNLYWYRQAAGRGLQLLFYSVGIGQISSEVPQNLSASRPQDRQFILSSKKLLLSDSGFYLCAWSVGAYEQYFGPGTRLTVT.

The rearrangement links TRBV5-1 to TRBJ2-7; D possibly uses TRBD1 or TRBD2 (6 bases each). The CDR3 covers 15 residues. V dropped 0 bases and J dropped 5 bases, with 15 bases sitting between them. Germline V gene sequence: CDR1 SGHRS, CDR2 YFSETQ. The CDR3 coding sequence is TGCGCCAGCAGCTTGGACCGAGGGGGGATAGACGAGCAGTACTTC. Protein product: CASSLDRGGIDEQYF. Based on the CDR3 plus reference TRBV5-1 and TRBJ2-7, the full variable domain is KAGVTQTPRYLIKTRGQQVTLSCSPISGHRSVSWYQQTPGQGLQFLFEYFSETQRNKGNFPGRFSGRQFSNSRSEMNVSTLELGDSALYLCASSLDRGGIDEQYFGPGTRLTVT.

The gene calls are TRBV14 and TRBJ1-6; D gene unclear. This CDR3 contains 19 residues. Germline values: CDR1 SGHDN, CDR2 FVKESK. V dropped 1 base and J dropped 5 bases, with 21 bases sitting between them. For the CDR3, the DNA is TGTGCCAGCAGCCAAGTGGCAGGTCCCCGCAATCGACATAATTCACCCCTCCACTTT. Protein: CASSQVAGPRNRHNSPLHF.

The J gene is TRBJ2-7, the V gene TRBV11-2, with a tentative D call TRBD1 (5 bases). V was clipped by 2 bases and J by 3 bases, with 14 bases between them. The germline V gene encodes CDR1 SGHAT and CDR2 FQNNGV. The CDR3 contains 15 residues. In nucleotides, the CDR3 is TGTGCCAGCAGCTTAATTTTTAAGGGGCACTACGAGCAGTACTTC. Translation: CASSLIFKGHYEQYF.

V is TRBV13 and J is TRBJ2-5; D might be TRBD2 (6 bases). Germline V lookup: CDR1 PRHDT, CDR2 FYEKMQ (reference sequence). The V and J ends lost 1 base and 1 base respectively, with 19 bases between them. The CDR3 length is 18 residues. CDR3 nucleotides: TGTGCCAGCAGCTTAGAGCGCTCCTCCGGGACTCGCCAAGAGACCCAGTACTTC. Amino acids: CASSLERSSGTRQETQYF.

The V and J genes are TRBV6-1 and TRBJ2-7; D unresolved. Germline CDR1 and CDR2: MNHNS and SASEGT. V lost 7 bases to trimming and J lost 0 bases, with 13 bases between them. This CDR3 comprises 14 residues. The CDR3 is CASIGWRSSYEQYF. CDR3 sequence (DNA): TGTGCCAGCATCGGCTGGAGAAGCTCCTACGAGCAGTACTTC.

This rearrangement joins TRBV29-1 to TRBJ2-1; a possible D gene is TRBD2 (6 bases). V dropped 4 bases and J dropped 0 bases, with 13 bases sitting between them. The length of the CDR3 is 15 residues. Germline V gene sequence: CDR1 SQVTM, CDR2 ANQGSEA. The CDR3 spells CSVVFKTSSYNEQFF. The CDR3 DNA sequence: TGCAGCGTTGTTTTTAAGACTAGCTCCTACAATGAGCAGTTCTTC.

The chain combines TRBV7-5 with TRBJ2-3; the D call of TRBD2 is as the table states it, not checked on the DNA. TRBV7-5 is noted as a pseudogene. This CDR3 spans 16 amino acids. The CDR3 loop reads CVRSLDGGESTDTQYF. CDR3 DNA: TGTGTCAGAAGCTTAGACGGCGGCGAAAGCACAGATACGCAGTATTTT.

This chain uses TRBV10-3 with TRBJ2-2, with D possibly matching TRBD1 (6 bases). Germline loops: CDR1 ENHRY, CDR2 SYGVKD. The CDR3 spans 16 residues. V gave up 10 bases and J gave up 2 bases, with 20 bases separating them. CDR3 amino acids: CATQPSTGENTGELFF. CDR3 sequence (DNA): TGTGCCACCCAACCTTCGACAGGAGAAAACACCGGGGAGCTGTTTTTT.

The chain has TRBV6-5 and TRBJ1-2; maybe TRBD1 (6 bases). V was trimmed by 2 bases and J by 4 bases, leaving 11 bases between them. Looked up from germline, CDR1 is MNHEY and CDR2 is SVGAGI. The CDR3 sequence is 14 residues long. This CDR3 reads CASSYIQGSYGYTF. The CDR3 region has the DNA TGTGCCAGCAGTTACATCCAGGGGAGCTATGGCTACACCTTC.